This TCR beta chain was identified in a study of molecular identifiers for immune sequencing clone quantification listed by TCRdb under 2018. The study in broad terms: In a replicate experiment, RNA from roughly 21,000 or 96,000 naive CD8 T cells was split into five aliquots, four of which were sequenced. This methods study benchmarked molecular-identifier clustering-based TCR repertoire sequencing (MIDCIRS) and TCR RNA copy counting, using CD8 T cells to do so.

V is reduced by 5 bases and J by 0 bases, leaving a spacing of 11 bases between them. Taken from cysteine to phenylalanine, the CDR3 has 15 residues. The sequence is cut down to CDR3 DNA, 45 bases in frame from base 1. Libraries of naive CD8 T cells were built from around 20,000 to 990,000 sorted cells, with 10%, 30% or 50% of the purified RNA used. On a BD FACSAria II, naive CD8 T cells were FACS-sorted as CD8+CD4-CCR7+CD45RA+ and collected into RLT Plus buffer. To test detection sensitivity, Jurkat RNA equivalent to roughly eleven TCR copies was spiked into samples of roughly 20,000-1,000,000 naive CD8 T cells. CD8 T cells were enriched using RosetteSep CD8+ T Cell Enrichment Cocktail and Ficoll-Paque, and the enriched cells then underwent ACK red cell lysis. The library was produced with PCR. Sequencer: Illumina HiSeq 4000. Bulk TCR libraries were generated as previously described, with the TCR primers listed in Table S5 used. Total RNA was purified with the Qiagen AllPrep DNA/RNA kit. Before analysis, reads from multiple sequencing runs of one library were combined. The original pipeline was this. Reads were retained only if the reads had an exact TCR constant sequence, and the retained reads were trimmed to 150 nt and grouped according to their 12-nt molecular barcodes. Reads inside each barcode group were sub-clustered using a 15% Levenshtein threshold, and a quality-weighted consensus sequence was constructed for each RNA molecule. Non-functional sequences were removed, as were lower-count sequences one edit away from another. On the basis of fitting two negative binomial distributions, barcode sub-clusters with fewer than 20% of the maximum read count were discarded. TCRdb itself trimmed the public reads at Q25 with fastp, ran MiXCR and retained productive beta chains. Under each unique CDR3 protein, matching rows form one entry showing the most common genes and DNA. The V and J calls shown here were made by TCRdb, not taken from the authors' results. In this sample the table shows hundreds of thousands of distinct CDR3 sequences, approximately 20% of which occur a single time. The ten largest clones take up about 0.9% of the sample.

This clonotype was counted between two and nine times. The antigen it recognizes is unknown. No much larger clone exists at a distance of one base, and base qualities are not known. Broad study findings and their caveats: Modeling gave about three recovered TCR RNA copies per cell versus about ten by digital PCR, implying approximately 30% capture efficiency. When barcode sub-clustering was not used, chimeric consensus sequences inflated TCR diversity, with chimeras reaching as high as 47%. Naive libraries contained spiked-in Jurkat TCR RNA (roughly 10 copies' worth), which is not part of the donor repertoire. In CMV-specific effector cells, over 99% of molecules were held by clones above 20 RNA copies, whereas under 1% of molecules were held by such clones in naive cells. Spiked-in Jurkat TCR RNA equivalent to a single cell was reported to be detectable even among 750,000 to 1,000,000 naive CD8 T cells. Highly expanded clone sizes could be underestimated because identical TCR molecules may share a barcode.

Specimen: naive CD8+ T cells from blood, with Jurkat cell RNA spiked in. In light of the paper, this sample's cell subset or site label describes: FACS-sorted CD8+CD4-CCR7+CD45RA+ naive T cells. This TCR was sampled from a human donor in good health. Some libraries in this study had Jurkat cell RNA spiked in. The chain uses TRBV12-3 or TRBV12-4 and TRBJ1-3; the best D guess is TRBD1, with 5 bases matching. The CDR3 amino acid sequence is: CASSRDVYSGNTIYF. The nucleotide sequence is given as TGTGCCAGCAGTCGGGACGTCTACTCTGGAAACACCATATATTTT.